The next 9 T cell receptor beta chains were all read from a single sample in a study of blood T cell repertoires in COVID-19 (dated by TCRdb to about 2020). The library was generated by the immunoSEQ multiplex PCR assay. The clones in this table, taken by TCRdb from immuneACCESS, are in-frame only. Not every clone is retained; where verified, under half of the shortfall comes from an unresolved V gene, and the cause of the rest is unknown. The table for this sample lists about 250,000 clones; 85% to 90% of them were counted only once. The top ten clonotypes cover 2% to 2.5% of the sample. Input material: peripheral blood. These receptors came from a woman aged 55-70 years with COVID-19, enrolled during active disease.

The rearrangement joins TRBV3-1 (or the pseudogene TRBV3-2) to TRBJ2-2, with TRBD2 matching over 8 bases. CDR1 and CDR2 (germline): LGHDT, YNNKEL (reference sequence). V was clipped by 1 base and J by 9 bases; unmatched bases: 7. The CDR3 is made up of 15 amino acids. The CDR3 region is CASSQAGSGGRELFF. CDR3 DNA sequence: TGTGCCAGCAGCCAAGCCGGGAGCGGGGGCCGGGAGCTGTTTTTT.

V is TRBV7-7 and J is TRBJ2-5; TRBD1 matches 9 bases. In germline, CDR1 is SSHAT, CDR2 FNYEAQ (reference sequence). The V and J ends lost 6 bases and 3 bases, in that order; junction bases with no gene match: 8. The length of the CDR3 is 15 residues. As DNA, the CDR3 is TGTGCCAGCAGTTGGGAGACAGGGGGGAAAGAGACCCAGTACTTC. Its protein product is CASSWETGGKETQYF.

In DNA, the CDR3 is TGTGCCAGCAGTGCAGGCTATAGCAATCAGCCCCAGCATTTT. It encodes CASSAGYSNQPQHF. V and J are TRBV2 and TRBJ1-5, with unresolved D. The CDR3 extends over 14 amino acids. Germline CDR1 and CDR2: SNHLY and FYNNEI. V was cut by 4 bases and J by 0 bases, with 7 bases left in between.

In nucleotides, the CDR3 is TGTGCCAGCGCTACTACTAGCGTTAGCTCCTACGAGCAGTACTTC. Translation gives CASATTSVSSYEQYF. The V and J genes are TRBV6-5 and TRBJ2-7; 7 nucleotides match TRBD2. J gave up 0 bases and V 8 bases, and 10 bases lay outside the gene matches. Germline V CDR1 and CDR2: MNHEY, SVGAGI. CDR3 size: 15 residues.

The rearrangement uses TRBV4-2 and TRBJ1-6; D remains unclear. Per the germline V gene, CDR1 is LGHNA and CDR2 is YNFKEQ. The CDR3 has 14 residues. Trimming took 0 bases from V and 9 from J, leaving 9 bases between them. The chain's CDR3 is CASSQDPGSSPLHF. In DNA form, the CDR3 reads TGTGCCAGCAGCCAAGATCCTGGTAGTTCACCCCTCCACTTT.

J is TRBJ2-7 and V is TRBV4-1, with a weak D call TRBD1 (7 bases). This CDR3 has 15 amino acids. Trimming took 4 bases from V and 0 from J, leaving 13 bases between them. CDR1 and CDR2 from the germline V gene are MGHRA and YSYEKL. The CDR3 DNA is TGCGCCAGCAGCCCCCAGGGGGGTAGCTCCTACGAGCAGTACTTC. It is translated as CASSPQGGSSYEQYF.

The table lists this clone with a count of one. This sequence joins TRBV10-3 and TRBJ1-5; 7 bases fit TRBD1. V lost 10 bases, J lost 4 bases, and 13 bases stayed unmatched. Per germline, CDR1 ENHRY and CDR2 SYGVKD. This CDR3 contains 15 residues. This chain's CDR3 is CATSYTPTGNQPQHF. DNA of the CDR3: TGTGCCACCTCTTACACTCCGACAGGGAATCAGCCCCAGCATTTT.

The V and J genes are TRBV7-3 and TRBJ1-2; 7 nucleotides match TRBD1. Unmatched junction bases numbered 12, after V lost 0 bases and J lost 8 bases. This CDR3 is 16 amino acids long. CDR1 is SGHTA and CDR2 is FQGTGA in the germline V gene. The CDR3: CASSLTFTGDSTGYTF. The CDR3, as DNA: TGTGCCAGCAGCTTAACGTTCACCGGGGACAGCACGGGCTACACCTTC.

This rearrangement joins TRBV6-2 or TRBV6-3 to TRBJ2-5; possibly TRBD1 for D (5 bases). Per germline, CDR1 MNHEY and CDR2 SVGEGT. CDR3 length: 15 residues. Trimming cost V 4 bases and J 2 bases, with 14 bases left between them. As DNA, the CDR3 is TGTGCCAGCAGTTCTTTGCTAGGGGCACAAGAGACCCAGTACTTC. Amino acid sequence: CASSSLLGAQETQYF.